The 2 T cell receptor beta chains presented below share a single source sample, sequenced in a study of spatial heterogeneity in lung cancer. Regarding the study as a whole: Tumors with more nonsynonymous mutations had more expanded intratumoral alpha and beta TCRs.

Their specific antigens are unknown. The time point: sample taken at primary tumor resection. Each CDR3 protein gets one entry after TCRdb re-called the 5' RACE reads with MiXCR. The profile shows around 3,100 distinct CDR3 sequences, roughly 9.2% of them singletons. Sequenced material: lung tumor tissue, taken at surgery. Receptors were obtained from a male donor with early-stage non-small cell lung cancer.

This chain uses TRBV3-1 with TRBJ2-7; D not certain. Germline V gene lookup returns CDR1 LGHDT and CDR2 YNNKEL (reference sequence). Trimming stripped 1 base from V and 7 bases from J, with 11 bases between. CDR3 length: 13 residues. CDR3 in DNA: TGTGCCAGCAGCCAAGCACGGGCGCCTGAGCAGTACTTC. This encodes CASSQARAPEQYF.

This chain joins TRBV7-9 and TRBJ2-1; 9 bases line up with TRBD1. After removal of 5 bases from V and 5 bases from J, the junction contained 13 bases not matched to a gene. CDR1 is SEHNR, CDR2 FQNEAQ, per germline (reference sequence). The CDR3 runs to 17 residues. The CDR3 DNA is TGTGCCAGCAGCCCTTACGCGGTGGGACAGGGTAACAATGAGCAGTTCTTC. As protein: CASSPYAVGQGNNEQFF. The full variable domain, in which reference TRBV7-9 and TRBJ2-1 provide the parts outside the CDR3, is DTGVSQNPRHKITKRGQNVTFRCDPISEHNRLYWYRQTLGQGPEFLTYFQNEAQLEKSRLLSDRFSAERPKGSFSTLEIQRTEQGDSAMYLCASSPYAVGQGNNEQFFGPGTRLTVL.